A selection of T cell receptor beta chains follows, all from one sample in a study of shared clonotypes between healthy human individuals. Sequencing used immunoSEQ multiplex PCR; TCRdb keeps in-frame clones, though not all of them. This table holds over 2 million clones, 85% to 95% found once. Sequenced material: naive CD4+ T cells sorted from blood. The receptors shown here come from a man between 18 and 35 years old in good health. The CDR3 runs from the conserved cysteine through the conserved F or W. The D gene is left open where the match is weak. Not every row has a clone size; where given, it reads once, few, many or a size class.

j_call d_call clone_size v_call cdr3_aa cdr3_nt
TRBJ2-3 TRBD2 - TRBV6-1 CASSEASGAKDTQYF TGTGCCAGCAGTGAAGCCAGCGGGGCGAAGGATACGCAGTATTTT
TRBJ1-2 - - TRBV6-1 CASSEQGGYGYTF TGTGCCAGCAGTGAACAGGGTGGCTATGGCTACACCTTC
TRBJ2-1 - - TRBV7-9 CASSLGLDRNEQFF TGTGCCAGCAGCTTAGGATTGGATAGGAATGAGCAGTTCTTC
TRBJ1-6 TRBD1 - TRBV5-1 CASSLATGERRALHF TGCGCCAGCAGCTTGGCAACAGGGGAAAGGAGGGCCCTCCACTTT
TRBJ1-4 - once TRBV4-1 CASSQGTLLNEKLFF TGCGCCAGCAGCCAAGGGACCCTGCTCAATGAAAAACTGTTTTTT
TRBJ2-4 - - TRBV7-2 CASFLRGGWRKNIQYF TGTGCCAGCTTCCTCAGGGGTGGGTGGAGGAAAAACATTCAGTACTTC
TRBJ1-1 TRBD1 - TRBV5-5 CASSSGTGGREAFF TGTGCCAGCAGCTCCGGGACAGGAGGCCGGGAAGCTTTCTTT
TRBJ1-2 - - TRBV10-1 CASSESRTYGYTF TGCGCCAGCAGTGAGTCGAGAACATATGGCTACACCTTC
TRBJ2-1 - - TRBV18 CASSPPAISYNEQFF TGTGCCAGCTCACCACCGGCCATCTCTTACAATGAGCAGTTCTTC
TRBJ2-5 - - TRBV10-3 CAISTAGAGETQYF TGTGCCATCAGTACCGCAGGGGCCGGAGAGACCCAGTACTTC
TRBJ1-1 - - TRBV2 CASRMNTEAFF TGTGCCAGCAGAATGAACACTGAAGCTTTCTTT
TRBJ1-2 TRBD1 - TRBV7-9 CASSRLRGPNYGYTF TGTGCCAGCAGCCGTCTCAGGGGGCCGAACTATGGCTACACCTTC
TRBJ2-7 - - TRBV6-5 CASSQGFLQGMYF TGTGCCAGCAGTCAAGGGTTCCTACAGGGCATGTACTTC
TRBJ2-1 - few TRBV7-9 CASSLGSQMSNEQFF TGTGCCAGCAGCTTAGGAAGCCAGATGAGCAATGAGCAGTTCTTC
TRBJ2-7 - - TRBV5-1 CASSSGLRGDEQYF TGCGCCAGCAGCTCGGGACTCCGCGGAGACGAGCAGTACTTC
TRBJ1-2 - - TRBV6-1 CASRSDGPYGYTF TGTGCCAGCAGGTCCGACGGACCCTATGGCTACACCTTC
TRBJ1-3 - - TRBV9 CASSVGEGGNTIYF TGTGCCAGCAGCGTAGGGGAGGGAGGAAACACCATATATTTT
TRBJ1-2 TRBD1 - TRBV19 CASSPQGAGYGYTF TGTGCCAGTAGTCCCCAGGGGGCGGGATATGGCTACACCTTC